This record concerns one T cell receptor beta chain sequence. Its antigen is undetermined. Trimming cost V 4 bases and J 3 bases, with 13 bases left between them. The CDR3 runs 13 residues. Per the germline V gene, CDR1 is DFQATT and CDR2 is SNEGSKA (reference sequence). The data derive from a study of CD8 T cells in Susac syndrome. The RNA, 0.5 to 1 ug, was put through reverse transcription using random hexamers. immunoSEQ multiplex PCR amplified TCR beta CDR3 across 54 Vbeta, 13 Jbeta. TCRdb re-called the immunoSEQ multiplex PCR reads through MiXCR, storing one row per CDR3 protein. The repertoire consists of about 300,000 distinct CDR3 sequences, with 65% to 90% occurring once and the leading ten covering approximately 0.2%. General study points: The TCR sequencing and HLA analysis in the study involved a relatively small number of individuals, as the study acknowledged.

The chain carries TRBV20-1 and TRBJ2-7; no clear D. The sequenced sample was CD8+ T cells from PBMCs. The TCR originated in a human donor with multiple sclerosis. Here the CDR3 reads CSAMSLAHYEQYF. DNA of the CDR3: TGCAGTGCTATGAGCCTCGCGCACTACGAGCAGTACTTC.